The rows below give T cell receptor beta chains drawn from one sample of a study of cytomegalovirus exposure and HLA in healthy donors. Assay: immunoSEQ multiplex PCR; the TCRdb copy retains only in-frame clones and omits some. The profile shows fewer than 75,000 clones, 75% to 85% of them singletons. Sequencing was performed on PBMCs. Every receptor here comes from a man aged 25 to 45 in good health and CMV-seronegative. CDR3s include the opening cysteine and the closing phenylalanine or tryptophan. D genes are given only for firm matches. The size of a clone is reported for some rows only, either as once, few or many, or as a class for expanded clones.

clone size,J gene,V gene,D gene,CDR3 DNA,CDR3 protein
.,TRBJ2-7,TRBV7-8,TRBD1,TGTGCCAGCACACTACAGGGGCTCTCTTACGAGCAGTACTTC,CASTLQGLSYEQYF
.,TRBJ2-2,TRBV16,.,TGTGCCAGCAGCCAATTTGAGGCCAGGAACACCGGGGAGCTGTTTTTT,CASSQFEARNTGELFF
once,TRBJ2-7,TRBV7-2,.,TGTGCCAGCAGCTTAATCCGGTCTTCCTACGAGCAGTACTTC,CASSLIRSSYEQYF
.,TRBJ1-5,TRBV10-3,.,TGTGCCATCAGTGAGTCCCGGCGGGCTCAGCCCCAGCATTTT,CAISESRRAQPQHF
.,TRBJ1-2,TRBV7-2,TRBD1,TGTGCCAGCAGCTTAGGAAGGGACAGTGATCATGGCTACACCTTC,CASSLGRDSDHGYTF
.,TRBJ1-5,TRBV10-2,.,TGCGCCAGCAGTGATTTCAGGGTGGATCAGCCCCAGCATTTT,CASSDFRVDQPQHF
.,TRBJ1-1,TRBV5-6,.,TGTGCCAGCGCCCTAGGGGACACCGAAGCTTTCTTT,CASALGDTEAFF
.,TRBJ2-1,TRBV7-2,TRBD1,TGTGCCAGCAGCCCACAGGGGGCGTCCTACAATGAGCAGTTCTTC,CASSPQGASYNEQFF
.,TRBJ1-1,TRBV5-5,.,TGTGCCAGCACCTTGACAGGAGGGACTGAAGCTTTCTTT,CASTLTGGTEAFF
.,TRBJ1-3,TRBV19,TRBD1,TGTGCCAGTAGTAACCGACAGGGTTCTGGAAACACCATATATTTT,CASSNRQGSGNTIYF
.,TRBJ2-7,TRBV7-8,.,TGTGCCAGCAACCCAGGGCAGGGTCCGTACGAGCAGTACTTC,CASNPGQGPYEQYF
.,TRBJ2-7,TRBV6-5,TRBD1,TGTGCCAGCAGCCCCGTGACAGGGGTCTACGAGCAGTACTTC,CASSPVTGVYEQYF
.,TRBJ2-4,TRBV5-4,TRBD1,TGTGCCAGCAGCCTTAGACAGGGGGGAGCCAAAAACATTCAGTACTTC,CASSLRQGGAKNIQYF
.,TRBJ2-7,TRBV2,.,TGTGCCAGCAGGATACTCCACGAGCAGTACTTC,CASRILHEQYF
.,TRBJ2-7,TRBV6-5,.,TGTGCCAGCAGTTACAACAAGGGGGGGGCCTACGAGCAGTACTTC,CASSYNKGGAYEQYF